This T cell receptor (beta chain) appears in the sequencing data of a study of neurological immune-mediated disorders. Germline V gene data show CDR1 as SGHDT and CDR2 as YYEEEE. The CDR3 length is 16 residues. Germline trimming cut 0 bases from V and 5 bases from J; bases unmatched to any gene: 8. The sample holds many counts of this clonotype. One entry per CDR3 protein, called by TCRdb with MiXCR from the 5' RACE reads. The sample has tens of thousands of distinct CDR3 sequences, 17% seen once. What was sequenced was PBMCs. This TCR derives from a woman between 35 and 50 years old in good health. This chain links TRBV5-6 with TRBJ1-5; 7 bases match TRBD1. CDR3 sequence reads: CASSLATGANDQPQHF. The CDR3 bases are TGTGCCAGCAGCTTGGCCACAGGGGCTAACGATCAGCCCCAGCATTTT.